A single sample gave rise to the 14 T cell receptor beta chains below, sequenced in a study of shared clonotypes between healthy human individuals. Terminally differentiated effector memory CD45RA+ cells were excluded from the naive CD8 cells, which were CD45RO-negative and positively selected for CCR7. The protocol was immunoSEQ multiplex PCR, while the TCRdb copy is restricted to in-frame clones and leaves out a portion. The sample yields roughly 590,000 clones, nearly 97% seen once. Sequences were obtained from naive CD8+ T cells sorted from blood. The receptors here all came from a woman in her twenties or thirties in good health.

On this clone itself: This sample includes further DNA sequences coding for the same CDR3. Written as DNA, the CDR3 is TGTGCCAGCAGTCCCGGGCAGGAGTGGCTTGGCTACACCTTC. This encodes CASSPGQEWLGYTF. The chain joins TRBV7-9 to TRBJ1-2; D unclear. Per germline, CDR1 SEHNR and CDR2 FQNEAQ (reference sequence). The CDR3 covers 14 residues. The germline V and J ends were trimmed by 6 bases and 7 bases, with 18 bases remaining between them.

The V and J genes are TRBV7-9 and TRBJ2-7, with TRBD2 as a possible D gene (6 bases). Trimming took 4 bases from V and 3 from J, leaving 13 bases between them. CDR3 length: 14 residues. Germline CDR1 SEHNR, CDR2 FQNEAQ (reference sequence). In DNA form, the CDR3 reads TGTGCCAGCAGCTCCCGGGGAGGACTCTACGAGCAGTACTTC. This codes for CASSSRGGLYEQYF.

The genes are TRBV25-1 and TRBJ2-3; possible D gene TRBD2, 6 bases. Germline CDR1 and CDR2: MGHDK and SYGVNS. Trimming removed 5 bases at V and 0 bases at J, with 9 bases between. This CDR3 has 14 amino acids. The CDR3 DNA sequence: TGTGCCAGCAGTCACGGGACTAGCACAGATACGCAGTATTTT. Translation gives CASSHGTSTDTQYF.

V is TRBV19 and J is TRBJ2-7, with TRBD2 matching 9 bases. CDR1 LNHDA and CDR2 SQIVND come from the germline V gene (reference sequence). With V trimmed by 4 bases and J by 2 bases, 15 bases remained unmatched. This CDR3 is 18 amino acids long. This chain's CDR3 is CASSTKIITSGRPYEQYF. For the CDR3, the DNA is TGTGCCAGTAGTACAAAAATTATCACTAGCGGGCGACCCTACGAGCAGTACTTC.

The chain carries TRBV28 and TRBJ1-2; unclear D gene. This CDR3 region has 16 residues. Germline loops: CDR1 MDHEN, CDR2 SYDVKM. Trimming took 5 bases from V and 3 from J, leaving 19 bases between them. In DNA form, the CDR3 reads TGTGCCAGCAGTGCTTACGACTCTCCCCTCTACTATGGCTACACCTTC. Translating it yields CASSAYDSPLYYGYTF.

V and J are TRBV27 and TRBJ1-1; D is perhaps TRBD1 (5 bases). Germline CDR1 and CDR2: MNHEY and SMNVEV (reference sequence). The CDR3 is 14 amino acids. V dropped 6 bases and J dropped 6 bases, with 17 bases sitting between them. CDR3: CASSQRGLFAEAFF. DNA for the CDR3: TGTGCCAGCAGCCAACGGGGGTTATTTGCTGAAGCTTTCTTT.

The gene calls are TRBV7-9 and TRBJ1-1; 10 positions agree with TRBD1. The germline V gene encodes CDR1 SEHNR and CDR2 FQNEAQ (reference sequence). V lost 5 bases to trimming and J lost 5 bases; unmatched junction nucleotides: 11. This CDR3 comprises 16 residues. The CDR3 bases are TGTGCCAGCAGCCGCCGGGACAGGGGTGTTTGGACTGAAGCTTTCTTT. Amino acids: CASSRRDRGVWTEAFF.

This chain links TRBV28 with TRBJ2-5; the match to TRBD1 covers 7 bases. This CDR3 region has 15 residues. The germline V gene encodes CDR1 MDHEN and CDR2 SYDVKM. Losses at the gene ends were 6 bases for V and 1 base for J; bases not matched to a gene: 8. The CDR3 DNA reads TGTGCCAGCAGGCTTTGGACAGGATCCCAAGAGACCCAGTACTTC. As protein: CASRLWTGSQETQYF.

In DNA form, the CDR3 reads TGTGCCACCCGGCCGTGGGTGGCCAAAAACATTCAGTACTTC. Its translation: CATRPWVAKNIQYF. J is TRBJ2-4 and V is TRBV28; D gene unclear. The CDR3 extends over 14 amino acids. Trimming pared 10 bases from V and 1 base from J, leaving 14 bases between. Germline CDR1 and CDR2: MDHEN and SYDVKM.

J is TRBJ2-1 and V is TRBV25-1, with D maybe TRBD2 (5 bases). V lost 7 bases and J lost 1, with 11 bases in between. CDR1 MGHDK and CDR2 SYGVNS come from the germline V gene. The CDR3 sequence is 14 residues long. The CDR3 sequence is CASMSTRSYNEQFF. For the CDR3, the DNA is TGTGCCAGCATGTCAACTAGATCCTACAATGAGCAGTTCTTC. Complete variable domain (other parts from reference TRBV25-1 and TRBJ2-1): EADIYQTPRYLVIGTGKKITLECSQTMGHDKMYWYQQDPGMELHLIHYSYGVNSTEKGDLSSESTVSRIRTEHFPLTLESARPSHTSQYLCASMSTRSYNEQFFGPGTRLTVL.

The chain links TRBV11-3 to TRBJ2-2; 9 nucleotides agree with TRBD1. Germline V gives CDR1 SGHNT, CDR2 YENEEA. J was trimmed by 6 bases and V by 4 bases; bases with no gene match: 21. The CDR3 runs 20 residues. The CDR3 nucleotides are TGTGCCAGCAGCTCTGGCTCCGGTGGCATCAGGGACAGGGTCTCCGGGGAGCTGTTTTTT. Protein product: CASSSGSGGIRDRVSGELFF.

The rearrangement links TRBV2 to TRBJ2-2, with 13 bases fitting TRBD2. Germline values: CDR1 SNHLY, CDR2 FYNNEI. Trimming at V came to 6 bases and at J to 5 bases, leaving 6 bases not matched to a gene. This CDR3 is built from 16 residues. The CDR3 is CASSGLAGEGTGELFF. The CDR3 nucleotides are TGTGCCAGCAGCGGACTAGCGGGAGAGGGAACCGGGGAGCTGTTTTTT.

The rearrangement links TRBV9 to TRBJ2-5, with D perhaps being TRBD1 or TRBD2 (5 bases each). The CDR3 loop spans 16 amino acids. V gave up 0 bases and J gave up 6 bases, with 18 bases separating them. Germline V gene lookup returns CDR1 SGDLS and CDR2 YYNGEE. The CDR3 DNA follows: TGTGCCAGCAGCGTAGAGCCGGGACGGGCCCCCAAGACCCAGTACTTC. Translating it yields CASSVEPGRAPKTQYF.

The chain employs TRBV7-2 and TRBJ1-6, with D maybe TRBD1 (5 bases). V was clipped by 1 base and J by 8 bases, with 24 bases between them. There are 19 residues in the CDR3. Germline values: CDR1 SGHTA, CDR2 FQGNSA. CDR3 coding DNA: TGTGCCAGCAGCTTAGGCTACGGGGACTTCCAGTTATGGGATTCACCCCTCCACTTT. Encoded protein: CASSLGYGDFQLWDSPLHF.